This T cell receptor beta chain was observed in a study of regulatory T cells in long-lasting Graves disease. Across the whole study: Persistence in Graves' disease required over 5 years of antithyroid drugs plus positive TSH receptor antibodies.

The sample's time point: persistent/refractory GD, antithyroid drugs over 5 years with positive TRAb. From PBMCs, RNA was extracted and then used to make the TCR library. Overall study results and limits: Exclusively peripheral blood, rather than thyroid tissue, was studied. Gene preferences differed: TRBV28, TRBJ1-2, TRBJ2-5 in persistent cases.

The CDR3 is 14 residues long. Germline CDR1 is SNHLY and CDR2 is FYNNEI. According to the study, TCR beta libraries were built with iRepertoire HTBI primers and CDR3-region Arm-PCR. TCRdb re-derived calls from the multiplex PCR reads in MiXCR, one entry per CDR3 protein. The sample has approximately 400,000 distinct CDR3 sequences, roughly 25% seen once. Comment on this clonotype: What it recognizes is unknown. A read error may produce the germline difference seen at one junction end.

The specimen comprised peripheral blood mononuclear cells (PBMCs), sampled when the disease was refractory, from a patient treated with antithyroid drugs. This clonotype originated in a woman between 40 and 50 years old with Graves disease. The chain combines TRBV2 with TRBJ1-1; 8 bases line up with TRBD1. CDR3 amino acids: CASSATGGGTEASF. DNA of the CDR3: TGTGCCAGCAGCGCCACAGGGGGTGGCACTGAAGCTTCCTTT.